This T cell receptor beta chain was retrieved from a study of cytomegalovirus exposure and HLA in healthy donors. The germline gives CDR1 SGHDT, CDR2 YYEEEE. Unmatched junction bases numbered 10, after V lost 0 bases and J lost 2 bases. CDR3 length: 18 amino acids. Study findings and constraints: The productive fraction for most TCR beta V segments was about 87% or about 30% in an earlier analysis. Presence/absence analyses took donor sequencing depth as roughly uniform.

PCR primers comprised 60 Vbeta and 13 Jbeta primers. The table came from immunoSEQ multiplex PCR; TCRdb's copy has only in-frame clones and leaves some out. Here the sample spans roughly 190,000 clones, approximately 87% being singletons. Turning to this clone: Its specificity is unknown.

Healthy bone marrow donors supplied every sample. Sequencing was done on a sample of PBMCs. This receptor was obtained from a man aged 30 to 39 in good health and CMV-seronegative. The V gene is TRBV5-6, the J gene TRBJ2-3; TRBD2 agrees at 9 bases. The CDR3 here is CASSLAAALAGHTDTQYF. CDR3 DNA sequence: TGTGCCAGCAGCTTGGCAGCGGCGCTAGCGGGACACACAGATACGCAGTATTTT.